What follows are 10 T cell receptor beta chains derived from one specimen sequenced in a study of cytotoxic CD8 clonotypes in ibrutinib-treated CLL. Assay used: immunoSEQ multiplex PCR; TCRdb lists only in-frame clones, some missing. The sample yields 45,000 to 65,000 clones, approximately 82% seen once. Sequenced material: PBMCs, taken after 24 months of ibrutinib treatment. The receptors come from a human donor with chronic lymphocytic leukemia.

In this sample, this clone turned up a few times. The chain couples TRBV29-1 to TRBJ2-5; D is unresolved. The CDR3 is 13 residues long. The germline CDR1 and CDR2 sequences are SQVTM and ANQGSEA. Deletions cut 7 bases from V and 4 bases from J, with 16 bases between. CDR3 region: CSARSPNGETQYF. CDR3 nucleotides: TGCAGCGCACGGTCCCCCAATGGAGAGACCCAGTACTTC.

This chain connects TRBV18 to TRBJ2-1, with 10 positions matching TRBD2. V lost 2 bases and J lost 7; bases outside the gene matches: 5. CDR1 and CDR2 from the germline V gene are KGHSH and LQKENI. The CDR3 extends over 15 amino acids. The CDR3, as DNA: TGTGCCAGCTCACCAGCTAGCGGGAGAGGGAATGAGCAGTTCTTC. It yields the protein CASSPASGRGNEQFF.

The chain joins TRBV6-5 to TRBJ2-2, with 8 bases that match TRBD1. The CDR3 is 14 amino acids. With 6 bases clipped from V and 5 bases from J, the junction kept 5 bases outside the gene matches. Germline CDR1 MNHEY, CDR2 SVGAGI. CDR3 nucleotide sequence: TGTGCCAGCAGACCGGGACAGGAGACCGGGGAGCTGTTTTTT. Its protein is CASRPGQETGELFF.

This clone came up once. This sequence joins TRBV6-5 and TRBJ2-1, with D hard to call. Germline CDR1 MNHEY, CDR2 SVGAGI. The CDR3 sequence is 14 residues long. The V gene lost 8 bases and the J gene lost 4 bases, with 15 bases spanning the gap. In DNA form, the CDR3 reads TGTGCCAGCCGATCGGATTTACGTTACAATGAGCAGTTCTTC. Translating it yields CASRSDLRYNEQFF.

This clone was recorded once. This chain links TRBV7-7 with TRBJ2-3, with 10 bases lining up with TRBD2. Germline CDR1 SSHAT, CDR2 FNYEAQ (reference sequence). Trimming took 5 bases from V and 4 from J; bases not matched to a gene: 12. CDR3 length: 17 residues. CDR3 amino acids: CASSRAPGLASADTQYF. DNA of the CDR3: TGTGCCAGCAGCCGTGCACCGGGACTAGCGAGCGCAGATACGCAGTATTTT.

The genes are TRBV19 and TRBJ1-5; D is unclear. V lost 3 bases and J lost 3, with 3 bases in between. This CDR3 comprises 12 residues. Looked up from germline, CDR1 is LNHDA and CDR2 is SQIVND (reference sequence). The CDR3 nucleotides are TGTGCCAGTAGTATTCCCAATCAGCCCCAGCATTTT. Its translation is CASSIPNQPQHF.

The genes are TRBV6-1 and TRBJ2-3; TRBD2 might be the D (6 bases). This CDR3 contains 12 residues. Germline V gene sequence: CDR1 MNHNS, CDR2 SASEGT. V lost 4 bases and J lost 6, with 8 bases in between. The CDR3 loop is CASSGGVDTQYF. The CDR3 DNA reads TGTGCCAGCAGTGGGGGGGTGGATACGCAGTATTTT.

The chain carries TRBV6-5 and TRBJ2-3; 8 bases are shared with TRBD2. This CDR3 is built from 14 residues. J gave up 0 bases and V 6 bases, and 2 bases lay outside the gene matches. Germline V gene lookup returns CDR1 MNHEY and CDR2 SVGAGI. The CDR3 DNA sequence: TGTGCCAGCAGACTAGCGGTGAGCACAGATACGCAGTATTTT. It codes for CASRLAVSTDTQYF.

This clone has just one count. The V gene is TRBV25-1, the J gene TRBJ2-7; 8 nucleotides align to TRBD2. CDR3 size: 14 residues. In germline, CDR1 is MGHDK, CDR2 SYGVNS. Trimming took 3 bases from V and 5 from J; bases not matched to a gene: 6. The CDR3 protein is CASSESGSIDEQYF. CDR3 bases: TGTGCCAGCAGTGAGAGCGGGAGTATCGACGAGCAGTACTTC.

This chain links TRBV10-3 with TRBJ2-7; 9 positions agree with TRBD2. The germline V gene encodes CDR1 ENHRY and CDR2 SYGVKD. The trim removed 2 bases at V and 3 bases at J, leaving 8 bases unmatched. The CDR3 totals 16 residues. This CDR3 reads CAISEPGGGRDYEQYF. CDR3 coding DNA: TGTGCCATCAGTGAGCCGGGAGGCGGGAGGGACTACGAGCAGTACTTC.